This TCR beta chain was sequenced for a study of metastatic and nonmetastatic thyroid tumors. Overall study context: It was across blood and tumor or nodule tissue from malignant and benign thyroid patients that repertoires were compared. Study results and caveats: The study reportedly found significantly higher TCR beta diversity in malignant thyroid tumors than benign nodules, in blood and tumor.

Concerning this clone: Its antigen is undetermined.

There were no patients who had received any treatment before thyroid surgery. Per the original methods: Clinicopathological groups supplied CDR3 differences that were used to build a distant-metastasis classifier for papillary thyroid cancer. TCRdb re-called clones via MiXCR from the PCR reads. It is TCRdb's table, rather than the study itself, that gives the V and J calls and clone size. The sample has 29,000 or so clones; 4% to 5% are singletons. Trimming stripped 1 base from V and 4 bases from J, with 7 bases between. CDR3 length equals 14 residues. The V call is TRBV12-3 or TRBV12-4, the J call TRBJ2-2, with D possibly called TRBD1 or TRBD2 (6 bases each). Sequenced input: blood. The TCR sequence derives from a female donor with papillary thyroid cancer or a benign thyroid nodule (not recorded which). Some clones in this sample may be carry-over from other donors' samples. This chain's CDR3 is CASSLEGGTGELFF. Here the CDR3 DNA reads TGTGCCAGCAGTTTAGAGGGGGGCACCGGGGAGCTGTTTTTT.